These T cell receptor beta chains were read from a single sample in a study of blood T cells in healthy people across ages. TCRdb re-derived calls from the 5' RACE reads in MiXCR, one entry per CDR3 protein. The sample records 1.5 million to 2 million distinct CDR3 sequences, 25% to 30% being singletons. The sample taken for sequencing was blood. The receptor source for this set is a woman aged 25 to 39 in good health. CDR3s include the opening cysteine and the closing phenylalanine or tryptophan. Fields, in order: J gene, clone size, D gene, V gene, CDR3 DNA, CDR3 protein. A D gene is named only where the DNA matches it firmly. Not all rows give a size; the values are once, few, many and, for expanded clones, a class.

>TRBJ2-7|few|TRBD1|TRBV12-3/TRBV12-4
TGTGCCAGCAGTGGCAGACAGGGCCCCAACGAGCAGTACTTC
CASSGRQGPNEQYF
>TRBJ2-7|.|.|TRBV2
TGTGCCAGCAGTAACCAGGGTTACGGCTACGAGCAGTACTTC
CASSNQGYGYEQYF
>TRBJ1-1|.|.|TRBV20-1
TGCAGTGCTGCCCGGGCCCTGGGGACTGAAGCTTTCTTT
CSAARALGTEAFF
>TRBJ1-2|many|.|TRBV5-1
TGCGCCAGCAGCGACGACAGATCTAACTATGGCTACACCTTC
CASSDDRSNYGYTF
>TRBJ2-7|few|TRBD1|TRBV7-9
TGTGCCAGCAGCTCAGATCGGACAGGATACTACGAGCAGTACTTC
CASSSDRTGYYEQYF
>TRBJ1-2|.|.|TRBV11-1
TGTGCCAGCCGCTATTCGAGTGGGAGTGACTATGGCTACACCTTC
CASRYSSGSDYGYTF
>TRBJ2-5|few|.|TRBV7-2
TGTGCCAGCAGCTTAAACCAGGGGGGACAAGAGACCCAGTACTTC
CASSLNQGGQETQYF
>TRBJ2-7|few|.|TRBV28
TGTGCCAGCAGTTTATCAGGGGCTCAGGACGAGCAGTACTTC
CASSLSGAQDEQYF
>TRBJ1-6|.|.|TRBV12-3/TRBV12-4
TGTGCCAGCAGTTTGGACCGTTATTCACCCCTCCACTTT
CASSLDRYSPLHF
>TRBJ2-7|few|.|TRBV5-8
TGTGCCAGCCCACCGAGGTGGGGGACCCCCTACGAGCAGTACTTC
CASPPRWGTPYEQYF
>TRBJ1-5|few|.|TRBV24-1
TGTGCCACCAGTGATTCTCAGCCCCAGCATTTT
CATSDSQPQHF
>TRBJ2-7|.|.|TRBV5-1
TGCGCCAGCAGCTCAGAGGGTCCCTGGCGCGAGCAGTACTTC
CASSSEGPWREQYF
>TRBJ2-3|.|.|TRBV20-1
TGCAGTGCGGCACAATCAGGAGATACGCAGTATTTT
CSAAQSGDTQYF
>TRBJ2-3|few|.|TRBV15
TGTGCCACCAGCAGAGGCGGGACGGCGCAGTATTTT
CATSRGGTAQYF
>TRBJ1-2|few|.|TRBV2
TGTGCCAGCTCGGAGTTCACCAATTATGGCTACACCTTC
CASSEFTNYGYTF
>TRBJ2-4|few|TRBD2|TRBV4-3
TGCGCCAGCAGCCAAAGTGGGGCGGGAGTGGGAGAGCAGTACTTC
CASSQSGAGVGEQYF
>TRBJ2-1|few|.|TRBV7-9
TGTGCCAGCAGCTTAGTAGTCGGCAGGTACAATGAGCAGTTCTTC
CASSLVVGRYNEQFF
>TRBJ2-1|.|.|TRBV9
TGTGCCAGCAGCCTGACAGCCCCACCGGGACTTTCCTACAATGAGCAGTTCTTC
CASSLTAPPGLSYNEQFF
>TRBJ1-2|.|.|TRBV29-1
TGCAGGGCACGGGGGACATATGGCTACACCTTC
CRARGTYGYTF
>TRBJ2-1|.|TRBD2|TRBV7-9
TGTGCCAGCAGCTTTAAGGGGGCCCTAGCGGGAGGTTACAATGAGCAGTTCTTC
CASSFKGALAGGYNEQFF
>TRBJ2-1|.|.|TRBV6-2/TRBV6-3
TGTGCCGGCAAGCCGGGGAGTCCAGCCGGGAATGAGCAGTTCTTC
CAGKPGSPAGNEQFF
>TRBJ2-7|few|.|TRBV20-1
TGCAGTGCTGTCCCAGCGCCTAGCTCCTACGAGCAGTACTTC
CSAVPAPSSYEQYF
>TRBJ2-2|.|.|TRBV9
TGTGCCAGCAGCAAGGACAGTACGAACACCGGGGAGCTGTTTTTT
CASSKDSTNTGELFF
>TRBJ1-2|.|.|TRBV28
TGTGCCAGCAGTTTATATTGGGGGGCTTTTTATGGCTACACCTTC
CASSLYWGAFYGYTF
>TRBJ2-7|.|.|TRBV7-9
TGTGCCAGCAGCCTCACGAGCGGCGGTGGCGAGCAGTGCTTC
CASSLTSGGGEQCF
>TRBJ2-5|.|.|TRBV5-1
TGCGCCAGCAGCTTCCGAGGCTCGCGAGAGACCCAGTACTTC
CASSFRGSRETQYF
>TRBJ2-3|few|TRBD2|TRBV27
TGTGCCAGCAGTTTAGCGTCTAGCGGAGATACGCAGTATTTT
CASSLASSGDTQYF
>TRBJ2-1|few|TRBD1|TRBV18
TGTGCCAGCTCACTGGACAGGTCTGTAGATGAGCAGTTCTTC
CASSLDRSVDEQFF
>TRBJ1-3|.|.|TRBV7-9
TGTGCCAGCAGCTCGACTAGCGGGAACCCCATATATTTT
CASSSTSGNPIYF
>TRBJ2-5|few|.|TRBV6-5
TGTGCCAGCAGACAAGCAGGGCAGACCCAGTACTTC
CASRQAGQTQYF
>TRBJ2-1|.|.|TRBV4-2
TGTGCCAGCAGCCAAGTCGGGGGTGTTAGCTCCTACAATGAGCAGTTCTTC
CASSQVGGVSSYNEQFF
>TRBJ2-7|many|.|TRBV2
TGTGCCAGCAGTGCACAGGGGAGGGGGCCCTACGAGCAGTACTTC
CASSAQGRGPYEQYF
>TRBJ2-3|.|.|TRBV30
TGTGCCTGGAGTGCGGGGAGGTGGGCAGATACGCAGTATTTT
CAWSAGRWADTQYF
>TRBJ1-2|.|.|TRBV7-2
TGTGCCAGCAGCTTAGAGCGCCAGCTTGGCTACACCTTC
CASSLERQLGYTF
>TRBJ1-4|few|.|TRBV12-3/TRBV12-4
TGTGCCAGCCCTGGCGGTGAAAAACTGTTTTTT
CASPGGEKLFF
>TRBJ2-1|.|.|TRBV28
TGTGCCAGCATGATTCCAGGGGCCTTTTACAATGAGCAGTTCTTC
CASMIPGAFYNEQFF
>TRBJ2-7|many|.|TRBV2
TGTGCCAGCAGAGTAGAGGTGGACTCCTACGAGCAGTACTTC
CASRVEVDSYEQYF
>TRBJ1-5|few|TRBD1|TRBV7-9
TGTGCCAGCAGCTCACAGGGGGCGCTGGACAATCAGCCCCAGCATTTT
CASSSQGALDNQPQHF
>TRBJ2-5|many|TRBD2|TRBV10-2
TGCGCCAGCAGGGATCTAGCGGGGGCGCAAGAGACCCAGTACTTC
CASRDLAGAQETQYF
>TRBJ2-7|few|.|TRBV7-9
TGTGCCAGCAGCACCGGGACACTCCACGAGCAGTACTTC
CASSTGTLHEQYF
>TRBJ1-1|.|TRBD1|TRBV6-2/TRBV6-3
TGTGCCAGCAGCCGCGGGACAGGGACAGCTTTCTTT
CASSRGTGTAFF
>TRBJ2-5|.|.|TRBV27
TGTGCCAGCAGTTTATCGAGAGAACGGGCGGAGACCCAGTACTTC
CASSLSRERAETQYF
>TRBJ2-1|.|TRBD1|TRBV20-1
TGCAGTGCTAGAGTGCCCCCGGGACAGGGAGTGGATGAGCAGTTCTTC
CSARVPPGQGVDEQFF
>TRBJ2-5|few|TRBD2|TRBV29-1
TGCAGCGTTGGGAGGGGACTAGCGGGAGGCAAGACCCAGTACTTC
CSVGRGLAGGKTQYF